Each of the 28 T cell receptor beta chains below was sequenced from the same sample in a study of shared clonotypes between healthy human individuals. The protocol was immunoSEQ multiplex PCR, while the TCRdb copy is restricted to in-frame clones and leaves out a portion. This table has just over 2,000,000 clones, around 96% appearing once. Cells designated naive CD8 were CD45RO-negative and were positively selected for CCR7, with terminally differentiated effector memory CD45RA+ cells excluded. The sequencing input was naive CD8+ T cells sorted from blood. These receptors were taken from a man in his late teens or twenties in good health.

The chain combines TRBV10-1 with TRBJ2-2, with D possibly TRBD1 on 6 matching bases. The CDR3 contains 15 residues. V lost 2 bases, J lost 7 bases, and 14 bases lay in between. Germline lookup yields CDR1 WNHNN and CDR2 SYGVQD (reference sequence). CDR3 sequence (DNA): TGCGCCAGCAGTGAGGACGAAACAGGGAACGGGGAGCTGTTTTTT. This encodes CASSEDETGNGELFF.

A remark on this clone: The identical CDR3 is also encoded by other nucleotide sequences in the sample. This chain links TRBV19 with TRBJ2-7; 9 nucleotides agree with TRBD1. CDR3 length equals 15 residues. V gave up 0 bases and J gave up 2 bases; unmatched junction bases: 2. Germline CDR1 and CDR2: LNHDA and SQIVND (reference sequence). CDR3 sequence (DNA): TGTGCCAGTAGTATAGATGGGACAGGGACCTACGAGCAGTACTTC. Translating gives CASSIDGTGTYEQYF.

The CDR3 nucleotides are TGTGCCAGCAGCTTAAGGGAAACCGGGGAGCTGTTTTTT. This encodes CASSLRETGELFF. The rearrangement uses TRBV11-3 and TRBJ2-2; D is ambiguous. The germline V gene has CDR1 SGHNT and CDR2 YENEEA. This CDR3 is built from 13 residues. The germline V and J ends were trimmed by 2 bases and 5 bases, with 6 bases remaining between them.

The chain carries TRBV9 and TRBJ1-1, with 7 bases that match TRBD1. Germline V CDR1 and CDR2: SGDLS, YYNGEE. J lost 3 bases, V lost 4 bases, and 6 bases had no gene match. CDR3 length: 14 residues. The CDR3 sequence: CASSPDRVHTEAFF. DNA of the CDR3: TGTGCCAGCAGCCCAGACAGGGTCCACACTGAAGCTTTCTTT.

The gene calls are TRBV7-9 and TRBJ1-4; D possibly corresponds to TRBD1 (6 bases). V was pared by 5 bases and J by 8 bases, with 15 bases between. The CDR3 totals 14 residues. CDR1 and CDR2 (germline): SEHNR, FQNEAQ (reference sequence). CDR3 DNA: TGTGCCAGCAGCCCCGCCGGGGGGACAGAAAAACTGTTTTTT. Its protein is CASSPAGGTEKLFF.

Note on this clone: Other DNA sequences of this sample code for an identical CDR3. The V gene is TRBV5-1, the J gene TRBJ2-1, with 7 bases identical to TRBD2. The CDR3 runs 15 residues. Germline lookup yields CDR1 SGHRS and CDR2 YFSETQ. Unmatched junction bases numbered 4, after V lost 0 bases and J lost 4 bases. CDR3 sequence: CASSLVGGSYNEQFF. In nucleotides, the CDR3 is TGCGCCAGCAGCTTGGTCGGGGGGAGTTACAATGAGCAGTTCTTC.

The V and J genes are TRBV27 and TRBJ1-1; no clear D gene. V lost 3 bases and J lost 9, with 14 bases in between. CDR1 MNHEY and CDR2 SMNVEV come from the germline V gene (reference sequence). The CDR3 runs to 13 residues. In DNA form, the CDR3 reads TGTGCCAGCAGTTTGCTTAACTACGGGAAAGCTTTCTTT. Translation gives CASSLLNYGKAFF.

V gene TRBV15 combines with J gene TRBJ2-2; possible D gene TRBD2, 5 bases. This CDR3 spans 12 amino acids. The germline V and J ends were trimmed by 1 base and 8 bases, with 5 bases remaining between them. Germline V CDR1 and CDR2: LNHNV, YYDKDF (reference sequence). The CDR3 DNA reads TGTGCCACCAGCAGAGCGGGAGGGGAGCTGTTTTTT. Translation gives CATSRAGGELFF. Using reference TRBV15 and TRBJ2-2 for the parts outside the CDR3, the full variable domain is DAMVIQNPRYQVTQFGKPVTLSCSQTLNHNVMYWYQQKSSQAPKLLFHYYDKDFNNEADTPDNFQSRRPNTSFCFLDIRSPGLGDTAMYLCATSRAGGELFFGEGSRLTVL.

On this clone: This specimen includes other DNA sequences encoding the same CDR3. The genes are TRBV7-6 and TRBJ2-3; tentatively, D is TRBD2 (6 bases). Deletions cut 3 bases from V and 3 bases from J, with 7 bases between. CDR1 SGHVS and CDR2 FNYEAQ come from the germline V gene. The CDR3 contains 13 residues. The CDR3 bases are TGTGCCAGCAGCTTTGGGGGGACAGATACGCAGTATTTT. It translates to CASSFGGTDTQYF.

This sequence joins TRBV5-4 and TRBJ1-1; 9 bases align to TRBD1. CDR3 length: 13 residues. Germline CDR1 reads SGHNT; CDR2 reads YYREEE (reference sequence). J was trimmed by 5 bases and V by 3 bases; bases with no gene match: 2. CDR3 amino acids: CASSWTGETEAFF. CDR3 nucleotides: TGTGCCAGCAGCTGGACAGGGGAAACTGAAGCTTTCTTT. Complete variable domain (other parts from reference TRBV5-4 and TRBJ1-1): ETGVTQSPTHLIKTRGQQVTLRCSSQSGHNTVSWYQQALGQGPQFIFQYYREEENGRGNFPPRFSGLQFPNYSSELNVNALELDDSALYLCASSWTGETEAFFGQGTRLTVV.

The genes are TRBV6-5 and TRBJ2-7, with a tentative D call TRBD2 (6 bases). Trimming pared 4 bases from V and 0 bases from J, leaving 16 bases between. Germline V gene sequence: CDR1 MNHEY, CDR2 SVGAGI. This CDR3 comprises 16 residues. CDR3 in amino acids: CASSWGVDGSSYEQYF. CDR3 nucleotide sequence: TGTGCCAGCAGTTGGGGGGTGGACGGAAGCTCCTACGAGCAGTACTTC.

The V and J genes are TRBV5-6 and TRBJ1-6; D is unresolved. Between the trimmed V and J ends, which lost 4 bases and 0 bases, there was a span of 11 bases. Looked up from germline, CDR1 is SGHDT and CDR2 is YYEEEE. The CDR3 is 16 residues long. For the CDR3, the DNA is TGTGCCAGCAGCCCTCAGGCCGGCTCCTATAATTCACCCCTCCACTTT. Encoded protein: CASSPQAGSYNSPLHF.

V gene TRBV2 combines with J gene TRBJ1-6; 9 bases are shared with TRBD1. Germline lookup yields CDR1 SNHLY and CDR2 FYNNEI. V trimming: 4 bases; J trimming: 3 bases; junction bases outside the gene matches: 13. This CDR3 is built from 19 residues. The CDR3, as DNA: TGTGCCAGCAGTGGCCCGACCGACGGGACAGGGCTCTATAATTCACCCCTCCACTTT. Amino acid sequence: CASSGPTDGTGLYNSPLHF.

V usage is TRBV27 and J usage is TRBJ1-1; possibly TRBD1 for D (5 bases). CDR1 and CDR2 from the germline V gene are MNHEY and SMNVEV (reference sequence). Trimming removed 1 base from V and 5 bases from J, with 8 bases in between. This CDR3 spans 13 amino acids. The CDR3 spells CASSLWGVTEAFF. CDR3 nucleotides: TGTGCCAGCAGTTTATGGGGGGTAACTGAAGCTTTCTTT.

Regarding this clone: This same CDR3 is encoded by further DNA sequences in the sample. This chain links TRBV6-5 with TRBJ2-3; 7 bases agree with TRBD2. Germline V gives CDR1 MNHEY, CDR2 SVGAGI. There are 15 residues in the CDR3. The J segment lost 0 bases and the V segment lost 2 bases, leaving 2 bases of the junction unmatched. The CDR3 loop is CASSYGGGSTDTQYF. For the CDR3, the DNA is TGTGCCAGCAGTTACGGCGGGGGAAGCACAGATACGCAGTATTTT.

This chain links TRBV27 with TRBJ2-7, with TRBD1 matching over 10 bases. This CDR3 contains 14 residues. V shed 4 bases and J 5 bases; nucleotides not matched to a gene: 5. Germline assignment: CDR1 MNHEY and CDR2 SMNVEV (reference sequence). The CDR3: CASSSRDRGHEQYF. The CDR3 DNA is TGTGCCAGCAGTTCCCGGGACAGGGGACACGAGCAGTACTTC.

The chain links TRBV5-6 to TRBJ1-6; D uncertain. V lost 5 bases to trimming and J lost 0 bases, with 12 bases between them. The length of the CDR3 is 16 residues. Germline assignment: CDR1 SGHDT and CDR2 YYEEEE. This CDR3 is CASSRMTDSYNSPLHF. The CDR3 DNA reads as TGTGCCAGCAGTCGGATGACGGACTCCTATAATTCACCCCTCCACTTT.

This rearrangement joins TRBV29-1 to TRBJ2-7, with TRBD1 matching over 9 bases. The CDR3 is 14 residues long. The V gene end was trimmed by 7 bases and the J gene end by 3 bases; junction bases not matched to a gene: 10. CDR1 is SQVTM and CDR2 is ANQGSEA in the germline V gene. This CDR3 is CSAGGGTGNYEQYF. The DNA for the CDR3 is TGCAGCGCCGGAGGTGGGACAGGGAACTACGAGCAGTACTTC.

The rearrangement joins TRBV4-1 to TRBJ2-1; D gene ambiguous. Looked up from germline, CDR1 is MGHRA and CDR2 is YSYEKL. The CDR3 length is 17 residues. The V end lost 0 bases, the J end lost 0 bases, and 12 bases lay between the germline ends. CDR3 in amino acids: CASSQEGLRSSYNEQFF. In DNA form, the CDR3 reads TGCGCCAGCAGCCAAGAGGGGTTAAGGAGCTCCTACAATGAGCAGTTCTTC.

The genes are TRBV19 and TRBJ2-1; TRBD1 agrees at 12 bases. V was pared by 5 bases and J by 9 bases, with 5 bases of the junction left unmatched. The CDR3 covers 14 residues. Germline values: CDR1 LNHDA, CDR2 SQIVND (reference sequence). The CDR3 region is CASSSGTGGFEQFF. The CDR3 coding sequence is TGTGCCAGTAGTTCCGGGACAGGGGGCTTTGAGCAGTTCTTC.

Notes on this clone: This specimen includes other DNA sequences encoding the same CDR3. The rearrangement links TRBV9 to TRBJ1-2; tentatively, D is TRBD1 (5 bases). The CDR3 spans 13 residues. Germline values: CDR1 SGDLS, CDR2 YYNGEE. Trimming removed 5 bases from V and 3 bases from J, with 11 bases in between. The CDR3 loop is CASSVGDDYGYTF. The CDR3 DNA sequence: TGTGCCAGCAGTGTTGGGGACGACTATGGCTACACCTTC.

The chain couples TRBV13 to TRBJ2-7; D is uncertain. Deletions cut 0 bases from V and 3 bases from J, with 12 bases between. The CDR3 is made up of 15 amino acids. Germline values: CDR1 PRHDT, CDR2 FYEKMQ (reference sequence). The CDR3 sequence is CASSLGQEMGYEQYF. CDR3 DNA sequence: TGTGCCAGCAGCTTAGGCCAGGAGATGGGCTACGAGCAGTACTTC. Combining the CDR3 with reference TRBV13 and TRBJ2-7 gives the whole variable domain AAGVIQSPRHLIKEKRETATLKCYPIPRHDTVYWYQQGPGQDPQFLISFYEKMQSDKGSIPDRFSAQQFSDYHSELNMSSLELGDSALYFCASSLGQEMGYEQYFGPGTRLTVT.

J is TRBJ2-7 and V is TRBV4-1; unclear D gene. This CDR3 contains 13 residues. Deletions cut 3 bases from V and 3 bases from J, with 9 bases between. Germline CDR1 is MGHRA and CDR2 is YSYEKL. The CDR3 DNA reads TGCGCCAGCAGCCATCCCGACCTCTACGAGCAGTACTTC. Translation gives CASSHPDLYEQYF.

The CDR3 region is CASSSTFEPYHEQYF. CDR3 bases: TGTGCCAGTAGTTCGACGTTCGAACCGTACCACGAGCAGTACTTC. The genes are TRBV19 and TRBJ2-7; D not resolved. CDR3 size: 15 residues. Germline values: CDR1 LNHDA, CDR2 SQIVND (reference sequence). V was trimmed by 5 bases and J by 5 bases, leaving 19 bases between them.

The gene calls are TRBV5-6 and TRBJ2-7; tentatively, D is TRBD2 (6 bases). This CDR3 is 14 amino acids long. The ends were cut back, 2 bases at V and 2 bases at J, with 11 bases in the middle. The V gene's germline CDR1 is SGHDT and CDR2 YYEEEE. The CDR3 reads CASSFGAGPYEQYF. CDR3 in DNA: TGTGCCAGCAGCTTTGGGGCGGGACCCTACGAGCAGTACTTC.

This clone was picked up a small number of times. The chain has TRBV19 and TRBJ1-2, with D possibly TRBD1 on 5 matching bases. With 7 bases removed from V and 5 bases from J, the gap between germline ends came to 17 bases. The CDR3 has 14 amino acids. The germline V gene has CDR1 LNHDA and CDR2 SQIVND (reference sequence). The CDR3 reads CASTRDAQPYGYTF. The CDR3 bases are TGTGCCAGTACCCGGGACGCCCAACCGTATGGCTACACCTTC. Full variable domain (remainder filled in from reference TRBV19 and TRBJ1-2): DGGITQSPKYLFRKEGQNVTLSCEQNLNHDAMYWYRQDPGQGLRLIYYSQIVNDFQKGDIAEGYSVSREKKESFPLTVTSAQKNPTAFYLCASTRDAQPYGYTFGSGTRLTVV.

The chain has TRBV29-1 and TRBJ1-2; 8 bases are a match to TRBD1. In germline, CDR1 is SQVTM, CDR2 ANQGSEA. V shed 5 bases and J 4 bases; nucleotides not matched to a gene: 6. The CDR3 sequence is 13 residues long. CDR3 coding DNA: TGCAGCGTTACCGGGACAGGACTCTATGGCTACACCTTC. Translated, it gives CSVTGTGLYGYTF.

The rearrangement links TRBV30 to TRBJ1-5; 10 nucleotides match TRBD1. The ends lost 5 bases at V and 6 bases at J; junction bases unmatched: 4. CDR3 length: 13 residues. Germline V gene sequence: CDR1 GTSNPN, CDR2 SVGIG (reference sequence). Here the CDR3 reads CAWGTGVFQPQHF. The CDR3 DNA reads TGTGCCTGGGGGACAGGGGTGTTTCAGCCCCAGCATTTT. The complete variable domain, with remaining parts taken from reference TRBV30 and TRBJ1-5, reads SQTIHQWPATLVQPVGSPLSLECTVEGTSNPNLYWYRQAAGRGLQLLFYSVGIGQISSEVPQNLSASRPQDRQFILSSKKLLLSDSGFYLCAWGTGVFQPQHFGDGTRLSIL.